Below are 5 T cell receptor beta chains sequenced from a single sample in a study of blood T cell repertoires in COVID-19. Using immunoSEQ multiplex PCR, the repertoire was profiled, and TCRdb retains in-frame clones only, with some absent. The top ten clones hold approximately 2.9% of a sample with 20,000 or so clones, over 70% of them seen once. Sequencing was carried out using peripheral blood. These receptor sequences come from a human donor in a cohort sampled during active COVID-19.

This clone was counted only a few times. The chain recombines TRBV2 with TRBJ1-2; D gene ambiguous. The CDR3 contains 13 residues. From germline, CDR1 is SNHLY and CDR2 FYNNEI. V lost 3 bases and J 1 base, leaving 6 bases between the germline ends. The DNA for the CDR3 is TGTGCCAGCAGTGACCCAAATAACTATGGCTACACCTTC. Translated: CASSDPNNYGYTF.

This chain joins TRBV5-1 and TRBJ2-2; no clear D. This CDR3 is 14 amino acids long. V was shortened by 4 bases and J by 6 bases, with 13 bases between the two germline ends. Germline assignment: CDR1 SGHRS and CDR2 YFSETQ. CDR3: CASSLDPTAGELFF. The DNA of the CDR3 is TGCGCCAGCAGCCTGGACCCTACTGCCGGGGAGCTGTTTTTT. Together with reference TRBV5-1 and TRBJ2-2, the CDR3 gives the full variable domain: KAGVTQTPRYLIKTRGQQVTLSCSPISGHRSVSWYQQTPGQGLQFLFEYFSETQRNKGNFPGRFSGRQFSNSRSEMNVSTLELGDSALYLCASSLDPTAGELFFGEGSRLTVL.

The CDR3 nucleotides read TGTGCCAGCAGTTTGCAGGGGAGAACGCTCCACTTT. Translated, it gives CASSLQGRTLHF. This chain connects TRBV28 to TRBJ1-6, with D possibly being TRBD1 (6 bases). Trimming shortened V by 3 bases and J by 16 bases, and 13 bases separated the two germline ends. CDR1 and CDR2 from the germline V gene are MDHEN and SYDVKM. The CDR3 totals 12 residues.

This clone was seen only once. This rearrangement joins TRBV7-2 to TRBJ2-1; 10 bases line up with TRBD2. CDR3 length equals 16 residues. Germline V lookup: CDR1 SGHTA, CDR2 FQGNSA. J lost 2 bases, V lost 5 bases, and 6 bases had no gene match. In DNA, the CDR3 is TGTGCCAGCAGCCCCTCTAGCGGGAGCCCCTACAATGAGCAGTTCTTC. Translated, it gives CASSPSSGSPYNEQFF.

V and J are TRBV6-6 and TRBJ1-2, with unresolved D. The V gene's germline CDR1 is MNHNY and CDR2 SVGAGI (reference sequence). CDR3 length equals 12 residues. V lost 2 bases and J 8 bases, leaving 9 bases between the germline ends. The CDR3 is CASSYLEEGYTF. The CDR3 DNA sequence: TGTGCCAGCAGTTACCTAGAGGAGGGCTACACCTTC.